These 5 T cell receptor beta chains originate from one sample sequenced in a study of blood T cell repertoires in COVID-19. Clones were sequenced by immunoSEQ multiplex PCR, and TCRdb holds only the in-frame ones, with some missing. This sample carries tens of thousands of clones, over 60% of them seen once, and the ten largest clones take 2% to 2.5%. The sequenced sample was peripheral blood. The origin of the receptors is a man aged 70 or older with COVID-19, enrolled during active disease.

This clone was found once. V and J are TRBV6-2 or TRBV6-3 and TRBJ1-2; D possibly corresponds to TRBD1 (5 bases). Germline V gives CDR1 MNHEY, CDR2 SVGEGT. The CDR3 is 16 amino acids. The ends were cut back, 5 bases at V and 3 bases at J, with 19 bases in the middle. In DNA form, the CDR3 reads TGTGCCAGCAGTCTCGGGGGGGGTTCGCGCTACTATGGCTACACCTTC. It codes for CASSLGGGSRYYGYTF.

V and J are TRBV18 and TRBJ1-5; D gene uncertain. The length of the CDR3 is 14 residues. Trimming shortened V by 2 bases and J by 6 bases, and 11 bases separated the two germline ends. The germline CDR1 and CDR2 sequences are KGHSH and LQKENI. CDR3 bases: TGTGCCAGCTCACCAACGATAGAGGGTCAGCCCCAGCATTTT. It is translated as CASSPTIEGQPQHF.

The rearrangement links TRBV7-2 to TRBJ2-1, with 11 bases fitting TRBD2. This CDR3 comprises 18 residues. CDR1 is SGHTA, CDR2 FQGNSA, per germline. V lost 5 bases to trimming and J lost 4 bases; unmatched junction nucleotides: 13. The CDR3 spells CASSPTVVGTSGYNEQFF. The DNA for the CDR3 is TGTGCCAGCAGCCCAACAGTGGTCGGGACTAGCGGTTACAATGAGCAGTTCTTC.

This clone came up a few times. The chain joins TRBV27 to TRBJ1-6; 7 nucleotides line up with TRBD1. CDR1 and CDR2 from the germline V gene are MNHEY and SMNVEV (reference sequence). Trimming at V came to 2 bases and at J to 8 bases, leaving 9 bases not matched to a gene. This CDR3 contains 16 residues. The CDR3 sequence: CASSLGVTGSDSPLHF. The CDR3 DNA is TGTGCCAGCAGTTTAGGGGTGACAGGGTCGGATTCACCCCTCCACTTT.

This chain's CDR3 is CASSPNLAGVAGELFF. Written as DNA, the CDR3 is TGTGCCAGCAGCCCCAATCTAGCGGGAGTAGCCGGGGAGCTGTTTTTT. The chain links TRBV7-3 to TRBJ2-2; 10 nucleotides align to TRBD2. With V trimmed by 5 bases and J by 6 bases, 9 bases remained unmatched. The CDR3 totals 16 residues. Looked up from germline, CDR1 is SGHTA and CDR2 is FQGTGA.